This T cell receptor (beta chain) was recovered during a study of blood T cells in healthy people across ages. General observations from the study: Higher naive T cell percentage went strongly together with higher TCR beta diversity.

CDR1 and CDR2 (germline): SQVTM, ANQGSEA. This CDR3 has 16 amino acids. Regarding this clonotype: Its antigen is undetermined.

Together with a sample-barcoded 5' primer, a J-beta primer mix was included in a second PCR lasting about 6 to 12 cycles. Each CDR3 protein gets one entry after TCRdb re-called the 5' RACE reads with MiXCR. The profile covers roughly 680,000 distinct CDR3 sequences, with 52% appearing a single time and 13% taken by the ten largest. V usage is TRBV29-1 and J usage is TRBJ2-1; D may correspond to TRBD1 or TRBD2 (5 bases each). The J call is uncertain, as TRBJ2-7 better fits the DNA end. This TCR came from a woman of 80 years or more in good health. The sample was blood. For the CDR3, the DNA is TGCAGCGTTGAAAGAAGTGAGGGGTCCTCCTACAATGAGCAGTACTTC. Translated: CSVERSEGSSYNEQYF.